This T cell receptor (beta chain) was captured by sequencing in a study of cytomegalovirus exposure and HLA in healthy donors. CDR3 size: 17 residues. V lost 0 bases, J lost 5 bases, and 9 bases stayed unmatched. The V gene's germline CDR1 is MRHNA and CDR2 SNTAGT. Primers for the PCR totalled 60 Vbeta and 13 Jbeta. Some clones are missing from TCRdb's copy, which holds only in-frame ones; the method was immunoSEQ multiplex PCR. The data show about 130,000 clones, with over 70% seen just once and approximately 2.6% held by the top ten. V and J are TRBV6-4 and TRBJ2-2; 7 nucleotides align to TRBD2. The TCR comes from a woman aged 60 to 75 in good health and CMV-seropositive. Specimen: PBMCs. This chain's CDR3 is CASSDSGKAGLTGELFF. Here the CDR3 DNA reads TGTGCCAGCAGTGACTCAGGGAAAGCGGGACTTACCGGGGAGCTGTTTTTT.